The 30 T cell receptor beta chains below come from one sample, sequenced in a study of radiation and T cells in renal cell carcinoma. Time point reported: blood 4 weeks post-SBRT, at nephrectomy. Treatment specified: 15 Gy SBRT to primary tumor, nephrectomy 4 weeks later. Libraries were prepared by immunoSEQ multiplex PCR; TCRdb keeps only in-frame clonotypes and omits some of them. The data contain tens of thousands of clones, roughly 80% of them seen just once; the ten biggest clones take up roughly a third. The sequencing used blood, collected from a patient whose treatment included radiotherapy and nephrectomy. Receptor source: a man aged 55-75 years with renal cell carcinoma.

This clone occurred a few times. The J gene is TRBJ1-3, the V gene TRBV5-1, with D uncertain. The CDR3 totals 12 residues. The V gene lost 2 bases and the J gene lost 4 bases, with 4 bases spanning the gap. Germline lookup yields CDR1 SGHRS and CDR2 YFSETQ. The CDR3 DNA reads TGCGCCAGCAGCTTTGGGGGAAACACCATATATTTT. Translation gives CASSFGGNTIYF.

The genes are TRBV28 and TRBJ1-1, with D uncertain. The germline V gene encodes CDR1 MDHEN and CDR2 SYDVKM. This CDR3 comprises 13 residues. Trimming left V 5 bases short and J 1 base short, with 8 bases between. CDR3 in amino acids: CASSLSGNTEAFF. The DNA of the CDR3 is TGTGCCAGCAGTCTCAGTGGGAACACTGAAGCTTTCTTT.

The chain couples TRBV10-2 to TRBJ2-5; 11 bases match TRBD1. The CDR3 sequence is 14 residues long. The J segment lost 4 bases and the V segment lost 8 bases, leaving 6 bases of the junction unmatched. CDR1 WSHSY and CDR2 SAAADI come from the germline V gene. The CDR3 region is CASARDRGSETQYF. DNA for the CDR3: TGCGCCAGCGCCCGGGACAGGGGGTCAGAGACCCAGTACTTC.

This chain connects TRBV5-1 to TRBJ2-5; 12 positions match TRBD2. The germline gives CDR1 SGHRS, CDR2 YFSETQ. The CDR3 sequence is 15 residues long. V shed 4 bases and J 5 bases; nucleotides not matched to a gene: 6. The CDR3 is CASSTIGTSGETQYF. The CDR3 region has the DNA TGCGCCAGCAGCACTATTGGGACTAGCGGGGAGACCCAGTACTTC.

V usage is TRBV5-1 and J usage is TRBJ2-7; D might be TRBD1 or TRBD2, each matching 5 bases. V was pared by 1 base and J by 6 bases, with 14 bases between. CDR3 size: 14 residues. Germline V lookup: CDR1 SGHRS, CDR2 YFSETQ. For the CDR3, the DNA is TGCGCCAGCAGCTTGAATCAAGGGGCGGGCGAGCAGTACTTC. Residues: CASSLNQGAGEQYF.

The chain uses TRBV27 and TRBJ1-5, with D uncertain. Germline CDR1 and CDR2: MNHEY and SMNVEV (reference sequence). The V end was cut by 3 bases, the J end by 3 bases, with 9 bases between. The CDR3 covers 14 residues. CDR3 nucleotide sequence: TGTGCCAGCAGTTTCCGAGAGACCAATCAGCCCCAGCATTTT. It codes for CASSFRETNQPQHF.

The rearrangement links TRBV14 to TRBJ2-1, with a tentative D call TRBD1 (6 bases). This CDR3 has 15 amino acids. Germline CDR1 and CDR2: SGHDN and FVKESK. Trimming cost V 3 bases and J 9 bases, with 18 bases left between them. Here the CDR3 reads CASSHLTGRRAEQFF. In nucleotides, the CDR3 is TGTGCCAGCAGCCACCTTACAGGGAGAAGGGCTGAGCAGTTCTTC.

The chain combines TRBV7-8 with TRBJ1-2; D not certain. This CDR3 has 15 residues. V lost 4 bases to trimming and J lost 0 bases, with 12 bases between them. CDR1 SGHVS and CDR2 FQNEAQ come from the germline V gene. CDR3 sequence: CASSSNTQTNYGYTF. DNA of the CDR3: TGTGCCAGCAGCTCCAATACACAGACTAACTATGGCTACACCTTC.

V is TRBV10-2 and J is TRBJ2-7; either TRBD1 or TRBD2 may fit D (6 bases each). V lost 8 bases, J lost 6 bases, and 20 bases lay in between. The CDR3 is 14 amino acids. The germline CDR1 and CDR2 sequences are WSHSY and SAAADI. The CDR3 DNA reads as TGCGCCAGCGGAGGGCTCAGGGGCTCGGGCGAGCAGTACTTC. Translating it yields CASGGLRGSGEQYF.

V usage is TRBV18 and J usage is TRBJ2-5, with D maybe TRBD2 (6 bases). The CDR3 runs 13 residues. Germline loops: CDR1 KGHSH, CDR2 LQKENI. The V end lost 3 bases, the J end lost 3 bases, and 8 bases lay between the germline ends. CDR3 DNA sequence: TGTGCCAGCTCACCTGGGGGGAAAGAGACCCAGTACTTC. Translating it yields CASSPGGKETQYF.

The chain joins TRBV7-6 to TRBJ2-5; tentatively, D is TRBD2 (6 bases). The CDR3 runs to 18 residues. Deletions cut 5 bases from V and 5 bases from J, with 27 bases between. Germline V gene lookup returns CDR1 SGHVS and CDR2 FNYEAQ. CDR3 DNA: TGTGCCAGCAGCGGACCTCGCGCGGGGCTGCCCGCCCCCGAGACCCAGTACTTC. Amino acid sequence: CASSGPRAGLPAPETQYF.

By share, this clone counts as medium-sized. The chain joins TRBV27 to TRBJ2-7; the match to TRBD2 covers 11 bases. This CDR3 has 16 residues. V lost 5 bases and J lost 0; bases outside the gene matches: 6. Germline V lookup: CDR1 MNHEY, CDR2 SMNVEV (reference sequence). CDR3: CASSLLAGGYSYEQYF. CDR3 bases: TGTGCCAGCAGTCTCCTAGCGGGAGGATACTCCTACGAGCAGTACTTC.

V gene TRBV4-3 combines with J gene TRBJ2-5; D is perhaps TRBD2 (7 bases). Per germline, CDR1 LGHNA and CDR2 YSLEER. V was cut by 3 bases and J by 2 bases, with 16 bases left in between. CDR3 length equals 16 residues. The CDR3 nucleotides are TGCGCCAGCAGCCAGGGGGCGGGAGTTGGGCAAGAGACCCAGTACTTC. This gives the protein CASSQGAGVGQETQYF.

This chain uses TRBV30 with TRBJ1-1; D is uncertain. V shed 2 bases and J shed 9 bases, with 16 bases lying between them. Germline V lookup: CDR1 GTSNPN, CDR2 SVGIG (reference sequence). The CDR3 totals 13 residues. The chain's CDR3 is CAWSTSPRGQAFF. In DNA, the CDR3 is TGTGCCTGGAGTACCTCACCTCGTGGGCAAGCTTTCTTT. The full variable domain, completed using reference TRBV30 and TRBJ1-1, is SQTIHQWPATLVQPVGSPLSLECTVEGTSNPNLYWYRQAAGRGLQLLFYSVGIGQISSEVPQNLSASRPQDRQFILSSKKLLLSDSGFYLCAWSTSPRGQAFFGQGTRLTVV.

This clone showed up just a few times. Here the CDR3 DNA reads TGTGCCAGCAGCCAAATACTAGCGTACAGCTACGAGCAGTACTTC. It specifies CASSQILAYSYEQYF. The chain uses TRBV7-2 and TRBJ2-7, with 7 bases fitting TRBD2. Germline V gene data show CDR1 as SGHTA and CDR2 as FQGNSA. V dropped 5 bases and J dropped 3; count of bases not matched to a gene: 10. The length of the CDR3 is 15 residues.

V gene TRBV7-6 combines with J gene TRBJ2-7; 9 bases are a match to TRBD2. V was pared by 4 bases and J by 2 bases, with 9 bases of the junction left unmatched. The germline V gene has CDR1 SGHVS and CDR2 FNYEAQ. CDR3 length equals 16 residues. CDR3 in amino acids: CASSSRLAVMPYEQYF. As DNA, the CDR3 is TGTGCCAGCAGCTCCCGACTAGCGGTAATGCCCTACGAGCAGTACTTC.

This clone was seen a handful of times. This chain uses TRBV19 with TRBJ1-5; no reliable D call. Trimming took 1 base from V and 6 from J, leaving 4 bases between them. The length of the CDR3 is 12 residues. Germline V CDR1 and CDR2: LNHDA, SQIVND (reference sequence). The CDR3 DNA reads TGTGCCAGTAGTATAGGGTCTCAGCCCCAGCATTTT. Protein sequence: CASSIGSQPQHF.

This chain links TRBV5-6 with TRBJ1-1, with D possibly being TRBD1 (6 bases). The CDR3 is made up of 14 amino acids. CDR1 and CDR2 from the germline V gene are SGHDT and YYEEEE. With 6 bases removed from V and 3 bases from J, the gap between germline ends came to 15 bases. The chain's CDR3 is CASNPTGYHTEAFF. As DNA, the CDR3 is TGTGCCAGCAACCCTACAGGGTATCACACTGAAGCTTTCTTT.

V is TRBV11-3 and J is TRBJ2-7; D is possibly TRBD1 (6 bases). Trimming left V 5 bases short and J 5 bases short, with 13 bases between. The germline V gene has CDR1 SGHNT and CDR2 YENEEA. This CDR3 is 13 amino acids long. As DNA, the CDR3 is TGTGCCAGCAGCCGTGGACAGCTAGACGAGCAGTACTTC. Its translation is CASSRGQLDEQYF.

The chain employs TRBV7-9 and TRBJ2-5; D is perhaps TRBD1 or TRBD2 (6 bases each). CDR3 length: 17 residues. V lost 3 bases and J 4 bases, leaving 21 bases between the germline ends. Germline CDR1 is SEHNR and CDR2 is FQNEAQ (reference sequence). CDR3 nucleotide sequence: TGTGCCAGCAGCTTCCCGAAGGGGCGGGACATTCGAGAGACCCAGTACTTC. Amino acid sequence: CASSFPKGRDIRETQYF.

This clone was counted between two and nine times. The rearrangement uses TRBV20-1 and TRBJ1-1; D uncertain. The CDR3 loop spans 11 amino acids. V shed 5 bases and J shed 2 bases, with 6 bases lying between them. Germline V gives CDR1 DFQATT, CDR2 SNEGSKA (reference sequence). This CDR3 reads CSAAANTEAFF. Written as DNA, the CDR3 is TGCAGTGCTGCGGCTAACACTGAAGCTTTCTTT.

The chain combines TRBV15 with TRBJ1-1; D remains unclear. CDR3 length: 12 residues. CDR1 and CDR2 (germline): LNHNV, YYDKDF (reference sequence). V was cut by 8 bases and J by 5 bases, with 12 bases left in between. The CDR3 loop reads CATSHDRTEAFF. Here the CDR3 DNA reads TGTGCCACCTCCCACGATCGGACTGAAGCTTTCTTT.

This chain uses TRBV7-6 with TRBJ2-7, with TRBD1 matching over 9 bases. This CDR3 region has 15 residues. With 5 bases clipped from V and 3 bases from J, the junction kept 8 bases outside the gene matches. Germline CDR1 is SGHVS and CDR2 is FNYEAQ. The CDR3 region is CASSPFPGQGYEQYF. CDR3 coding DNA: TGTGCCAGCAGCCCGTTCCCGGGACAGGGCTACGAGCAGTACTTC.

V gene TRBV21-1 combines with J gene TRBJ2-1. TRBV21-1 is given as a pseudogene. This CDR3 contains 12 residues. The CDR3, as DNA: TGTGCCAGCAGCACCAGGACCGACCTACCGATCTTC. Protein: CASSTRTDLPIF.

This clone was seen at least ten times. The chain couples TRBV19 to TRBJ1-1; 12 positions agree with TRBD1. The CDR3 extends over 16 amino acids. Germline loops: CDR1 LNHDA, CDR2 SQIVND (reference sequence). Losses at the gene ends were 9 bases for V and 4 bases for J; bases not matched to a gene: 12. CDR3 sequence (DNA): TGTGCCAGCAAAAAGGGGACAGGGGGCGGAATCACTGAAGCTTTCTTT. The encoded protein is CASKKGTGGGITEAFF.

V gene TRBV7-2 combines with J gene TRBJ1-5; D gene unclear. The CDR3 has 14 amino acids. Germline V gene lookup returns CDR1 SGHTA and CDR2 FQGNSA. V was trimmed by 2 bases and J by 0 bases, leaving 5 bases between them. For the CDR3, the DNA is TGTGCCAGCAGCTTACAGGTTAGCAATCAGCCCCAGCATTTT. Amino acids: CASSLQVSNQPQHF.

The chain has TRBV2 and TRBJ2-2; TRBD2 matches 7 bases. V lost 10 bases, J lost 1 base, and 3 bases stayed unmatched. In germline, CDR1 is SNHLY, CDR2 FYNNEI. This CDR3 is built from 13 residues. CDR3 coding DNA: TGTGCCATGCGCGGGGGGAACACCGGGGAGCTGTTTTTT. It encodes CAMRGGNTGELFF.

This sequence joins TRBV15 and TRBJ2-7, with no clear D. The CDR3 covers 12 residues. The V end was cut by 0 bases, the J end by 4 bases, with 4 bases between. Germline values: CDR1 LNHNV, CDR2 YYDKDF (reference sequence). The CDR3 nucleotides read TGTGCCACCAGCAGAGATGGTTACGAGCAGTACTTC. It encodes CATSRDGYEQYF.

This clone rates as medium-sized. V is TRBV29-1 and J is TRBJ2-1; D call uncertain. The V and J ends lost 6 bases and 5 bases respectively, with 20 bases between them. The CDR3 extends over 15 amino acids. The germline CDR1 and CDR2 sequences are SQVTM and ANQGSEA. For the CDR3, the DNA is TGCAGCGTAGAGACTCTAACAAAACTTGACAATGAGCAGTTCTTC. Its translation is CSVETLTKLDNEQFF.

J is TRBJ1-4 and V is TRBV6-1; possibly TRBD1 for D (6 bases). In germline, CDR1 is MNHNS, CDR2 SASEGT. V shed 4 bases and J shed 5 bases, with 8 bases lying between them. The CDR3 totals 13 residues. The CDR3 DNA reads TGTGCCAGCAGTGGTCAGGGGAATGAAAAACTGTTTTTT. It codes for CASSGQGNEKLFF.